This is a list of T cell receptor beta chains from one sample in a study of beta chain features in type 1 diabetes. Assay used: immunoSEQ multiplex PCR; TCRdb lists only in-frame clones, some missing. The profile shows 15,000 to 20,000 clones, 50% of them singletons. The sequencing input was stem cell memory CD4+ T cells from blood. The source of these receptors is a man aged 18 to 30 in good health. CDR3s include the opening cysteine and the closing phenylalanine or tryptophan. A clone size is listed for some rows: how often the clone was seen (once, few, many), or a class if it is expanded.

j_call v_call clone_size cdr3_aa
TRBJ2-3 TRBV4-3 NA CASSQGGGENTQYF
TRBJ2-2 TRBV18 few CASSRGQMNTGELFF
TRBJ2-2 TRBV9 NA CASSVGGREVNTGELFF
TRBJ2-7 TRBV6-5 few CASSFRTGPYEQYF
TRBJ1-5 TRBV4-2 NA CASSQDHGNQPQHF
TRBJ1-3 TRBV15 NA CATSRGAASGNTIYF
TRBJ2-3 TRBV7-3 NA CASSSVRASGDTQYF
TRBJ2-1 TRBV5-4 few CASSLGAPGDEQFF
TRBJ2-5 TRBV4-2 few CASSQDRGTVSQETQYF
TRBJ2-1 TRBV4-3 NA CASSQVQGSYNEQFF
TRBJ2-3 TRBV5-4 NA CASSLPSGVTDTQYF
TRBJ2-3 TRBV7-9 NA CASSLNIAANTDTQYF
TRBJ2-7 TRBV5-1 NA CASSLVGRGRDTYEQYF
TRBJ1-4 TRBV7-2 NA CASSLAGGMVEKLFF
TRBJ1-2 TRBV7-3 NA CASSLVGQQYRSYTF
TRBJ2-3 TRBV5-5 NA CASSQRRTLTDTQYF
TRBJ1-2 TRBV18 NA CASDSGTDNGYTF
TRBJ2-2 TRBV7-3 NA CASSLPGNRGDTGELFF
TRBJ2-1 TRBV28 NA CASRGDNYNEQFF
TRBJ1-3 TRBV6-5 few CASSYGWSSGNTIYF
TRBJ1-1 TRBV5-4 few CASNKGQGENTEAFF
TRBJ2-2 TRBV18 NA CASSPATGDTGELFF
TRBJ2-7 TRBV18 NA CASSPRDISSYEQYF
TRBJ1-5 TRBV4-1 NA CASSQGFGRGSQPQHF
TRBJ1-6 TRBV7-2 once CASSLAGGESPLHF
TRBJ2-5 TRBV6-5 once CASKGAWETQYF
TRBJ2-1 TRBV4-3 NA CASSRTGNNEQFF
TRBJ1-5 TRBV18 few CASSPPQGNQPQHF
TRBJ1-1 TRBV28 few CASSSGQGNTEAFF
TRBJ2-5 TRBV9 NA CASSASSGARVGETQYF
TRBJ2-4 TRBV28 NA CASSPSDWRKNIQYF